This T cell receptor beta chain comes out of a study of glioma-infiltrating T cells. Points from the study as a whole: Gliomas, especially low-grade, showed above-expected tissue-blood divergence; non-neoplastic patients showed below. Only very few CDR3 sequences appeared in both tissue and blood.

The iRepertoire nested amplicon-rescue multiplex PCR amplified TCR alpha and beta CDR3s from RNA. MiXCR was run by TCRdb on the multiplex PCR reads, yielding one entry per CDR3 protein. The sample comprises around 99,000 distinct CDR3 sequences, around 25% of which are singletons, and roughly a third rests with the top ten. Of note for this clonotype: Its antigen is unidentified.

Germline V gives CDR1 SQVTM, CDR2 ANQGSEA. The CDR3 loop spans 12 amino acids. The J segment lost 8 bases and the V segment lost 6 bases, leaving 7 bases of the junction unmatched. The V and J genes are TRBV29-1 and TRBJ1-2, with 9 bases fitting TRBD1. The sequence was obtained from a human donor with low-grade glioma or glioblastoma, undergoing nonglioma brain surgery, or in good health (not recorded which). What was sequenced was glioma tissue, nonneoplastic brain tissue, or PBMCs (not recorded which). The CDR3 coding sequence is TGCAGCGTACCGGGACAGGGCGACGGCTACACCTTC. This sequence encodes CSVPGQGDGYTF.